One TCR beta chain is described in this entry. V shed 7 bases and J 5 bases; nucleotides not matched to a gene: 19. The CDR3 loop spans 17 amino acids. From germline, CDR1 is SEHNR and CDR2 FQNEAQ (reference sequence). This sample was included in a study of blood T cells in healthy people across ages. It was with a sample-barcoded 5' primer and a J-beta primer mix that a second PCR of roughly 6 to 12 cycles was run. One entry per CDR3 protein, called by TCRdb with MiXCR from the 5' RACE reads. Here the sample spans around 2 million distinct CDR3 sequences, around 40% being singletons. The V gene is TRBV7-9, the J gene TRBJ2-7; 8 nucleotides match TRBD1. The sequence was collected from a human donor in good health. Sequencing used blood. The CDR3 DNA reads TGTGCCAGCAACGGGCCCCCGACGGGACCAGGGGGCGACGAGCAGTACTTC. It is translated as CASNGPPTGPGGDEQYF.